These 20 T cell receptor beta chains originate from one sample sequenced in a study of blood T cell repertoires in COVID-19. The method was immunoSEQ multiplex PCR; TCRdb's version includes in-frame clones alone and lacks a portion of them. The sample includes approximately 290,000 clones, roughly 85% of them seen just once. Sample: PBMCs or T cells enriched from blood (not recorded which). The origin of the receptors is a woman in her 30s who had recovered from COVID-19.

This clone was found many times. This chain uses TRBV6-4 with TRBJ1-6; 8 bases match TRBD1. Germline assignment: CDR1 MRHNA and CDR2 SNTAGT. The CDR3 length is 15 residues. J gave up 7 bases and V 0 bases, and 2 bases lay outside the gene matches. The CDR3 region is CASSDSTGANSPLHF. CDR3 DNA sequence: TGTGCCAGCAGTGACTCGACAGGGGCAAATTCACCCCTCCACTTT.

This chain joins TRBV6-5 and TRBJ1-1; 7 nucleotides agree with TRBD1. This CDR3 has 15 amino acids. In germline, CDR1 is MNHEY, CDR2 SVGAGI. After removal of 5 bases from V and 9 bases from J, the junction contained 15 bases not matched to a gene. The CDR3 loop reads CASSPRGRGVGKAFF. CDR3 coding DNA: TGTGCCAGCAGTCCCCGCGGCAGGGGGGTGGGGAAAGCTTTCTTT.

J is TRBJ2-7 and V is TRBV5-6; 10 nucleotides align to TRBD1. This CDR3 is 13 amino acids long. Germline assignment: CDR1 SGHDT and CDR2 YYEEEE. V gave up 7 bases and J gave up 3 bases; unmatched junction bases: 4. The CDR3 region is CASHRDRGYEQYF. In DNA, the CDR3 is TGTGCCAGCCACCGGGACAGGGGCTACGAGCAGTACTTC.

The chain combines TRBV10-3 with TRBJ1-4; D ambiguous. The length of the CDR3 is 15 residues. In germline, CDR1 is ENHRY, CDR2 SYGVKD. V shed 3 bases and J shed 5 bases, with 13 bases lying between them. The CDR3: CAISDRERGNEKLFF. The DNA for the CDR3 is TGTGCCATCAGTGACCGGGAACGGGGAAATGAAAAACTGTTTTTT.

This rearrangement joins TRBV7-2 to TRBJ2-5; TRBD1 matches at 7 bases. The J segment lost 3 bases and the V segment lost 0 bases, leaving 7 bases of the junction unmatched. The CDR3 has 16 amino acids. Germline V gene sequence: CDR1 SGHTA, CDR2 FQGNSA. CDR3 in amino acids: CASSLARGQTKETQYF. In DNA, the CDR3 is TGTGCCAGCAGCTTAGCGAGGGGACAGACCAAAGAGACCCAGTACTTC.

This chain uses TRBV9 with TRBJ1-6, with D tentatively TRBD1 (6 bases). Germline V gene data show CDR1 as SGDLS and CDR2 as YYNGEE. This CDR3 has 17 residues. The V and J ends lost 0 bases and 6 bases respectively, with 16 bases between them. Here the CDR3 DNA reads TGTGCCAGCAGCGTAGGCCCGACAACCAGGGGTAATTCACCCCTCCACTTT. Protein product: CASSVGPTTRGNSPLHF. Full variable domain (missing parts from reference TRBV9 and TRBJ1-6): DSGVTQTPKHLITATGQRVTLRCSPRSGDLSVYWYQQSLDQGLQFLIQYYNGEERAKGNILERFSAQQFPDLHSELNLSSLELGDSALYFCASSVGPTTRGNSPLHFGNGTRLTVT.

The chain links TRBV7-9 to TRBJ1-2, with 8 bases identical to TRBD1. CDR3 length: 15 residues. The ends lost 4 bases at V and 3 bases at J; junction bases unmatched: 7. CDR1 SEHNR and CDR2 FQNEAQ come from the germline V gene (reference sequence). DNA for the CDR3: TGTGCCAGCAGCTCCTTGACAGGGGTCTACTATGGCTACACCTTC. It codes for CASSSLTGVYYGYTF.

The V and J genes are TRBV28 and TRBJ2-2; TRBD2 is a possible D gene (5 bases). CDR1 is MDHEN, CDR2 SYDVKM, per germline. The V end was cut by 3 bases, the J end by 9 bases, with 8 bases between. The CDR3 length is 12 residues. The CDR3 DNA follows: TGTGCCAGCAGTTTTGGGAGTAGGGAGCTGTTTTTT. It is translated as CASSFGSRELFF.

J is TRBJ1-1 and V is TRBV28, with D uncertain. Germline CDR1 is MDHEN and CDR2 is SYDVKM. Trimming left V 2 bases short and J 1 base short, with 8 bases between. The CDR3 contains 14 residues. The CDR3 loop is CASSLTLGNTEAFF. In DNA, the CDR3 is TGTGCCAGCAGTTTAACCCTCGGGAACACTGAAGCTTTCTTT.

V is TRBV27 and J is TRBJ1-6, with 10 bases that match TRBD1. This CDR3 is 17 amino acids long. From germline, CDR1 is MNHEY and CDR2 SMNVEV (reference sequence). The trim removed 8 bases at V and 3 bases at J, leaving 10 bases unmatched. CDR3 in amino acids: CASRSRDRGGYNSPLHF. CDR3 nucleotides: TGTGCCAGCCGTTCCCGGGACAGGGGTGGCTATAATTCACCCCTCCACTTT.

The CDR3 loop reads CASSLAQRLNSPLHF. In DNA form, the CDR3 reads TGCGCCAGCAGCTTGGCGCAGAGGCTCAATTCACCCCTCCACTTT. The chain is built from TRBV5-1 and TRBJ1-6; D remains unclear. The CDR3 contains 15 residues. From germline, CDR1 is SGHRS and CDR2 YFSETQ. Trimming stripped 0 bases from V and 7 bases from J, with 11 bases between. Full variable domain (remainder filled in from reference TRBV5-1 and TRBJ1-6): KAGVTQTPRYLIKTRGQQVTLSCSPISGHRSVSWYQQTPGQGLQFLFEYFSETQRNKGNFPGRFSGRQFSNSRSEMNVSTLELGDSALYLCASSLAQRLNSPLHFGNGTRLTVT.

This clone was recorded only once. The CDR3 DNA sequence: TGTGCCAGCAGACAAGTCGGGAGCGATGAGCAGTTCTTC. Its translation: CASRQVGSDEQFF. The chain combines TRBV6-6 with TRBJ2-1; a possible D gene is TRBD2 (6 bases). The CDR3 extends over 13 amino acids. The germline V and J ends were trimmed by 6 bases and 8 bases, with 14 bases remaining between them. Germline loops: CDR1 MNHNY, CDR2 SVGAGI (reference sequence).

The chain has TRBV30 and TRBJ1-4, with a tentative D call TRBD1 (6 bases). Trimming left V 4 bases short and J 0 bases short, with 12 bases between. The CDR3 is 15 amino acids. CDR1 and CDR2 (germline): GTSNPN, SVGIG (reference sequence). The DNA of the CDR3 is TGTGCCTGGACCGACAGGAGATCAACTAATGAAAAACTGTTTTTT. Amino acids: CAWTDRRSTNEKLFF.

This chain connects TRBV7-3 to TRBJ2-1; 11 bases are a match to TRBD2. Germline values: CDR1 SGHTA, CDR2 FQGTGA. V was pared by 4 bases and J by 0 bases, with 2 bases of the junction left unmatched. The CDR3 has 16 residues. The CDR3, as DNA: TGTGCCAGCAGCTCCGGACTAGCGGGCTCCTACAATGAGCAGTTCTTC. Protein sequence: CASSSGLAGSYNEQFF.

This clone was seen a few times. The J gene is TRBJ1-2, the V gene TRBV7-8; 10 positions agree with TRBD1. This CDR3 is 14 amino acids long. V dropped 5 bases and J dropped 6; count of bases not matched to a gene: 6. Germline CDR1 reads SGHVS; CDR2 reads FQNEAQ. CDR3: CASSTPGTGDGYTF. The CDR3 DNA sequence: TGTGCCAGCAGCACCCCCGGGACAGGGGATGGCTACACCTTC.

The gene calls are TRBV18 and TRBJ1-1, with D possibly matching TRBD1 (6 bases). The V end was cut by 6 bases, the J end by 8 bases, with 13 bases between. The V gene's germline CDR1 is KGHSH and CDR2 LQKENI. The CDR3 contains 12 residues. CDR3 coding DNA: TGTGCCAGCTCCCGACAGGTGACCGAAGCTTTCTTT. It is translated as CASSRQVTEAFF.

CDR3 amino acids: CASSLVGTGVEKLFF. The CDR3 DNA reads TGTGCCAGCAGCTTAGTGGGGACAGGGGTTGAAAAACTGTTTTTT. This rearrangement joins TRBV7-9 to TRBJ1-4; 10 nucleotides line up with TRBD1. The junction had 3 bases not matched to a gene; V was cut back by 1 base and J by 7 bases. The CDR3 consists of 15 residues. Germline CDR1 reads SEHNR; CDR2 reads FQNEAQ (reference sequence).

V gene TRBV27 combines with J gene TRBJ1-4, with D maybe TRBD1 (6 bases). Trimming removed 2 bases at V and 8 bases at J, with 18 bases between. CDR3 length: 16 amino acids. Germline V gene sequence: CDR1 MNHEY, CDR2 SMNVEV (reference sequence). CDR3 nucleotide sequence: TGTGCCAGCAGTTTAGGGGGCTGGGGGGGAGGCGAAAAACTGTTTTTT. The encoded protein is CASSLGGWGGGEKLFF.

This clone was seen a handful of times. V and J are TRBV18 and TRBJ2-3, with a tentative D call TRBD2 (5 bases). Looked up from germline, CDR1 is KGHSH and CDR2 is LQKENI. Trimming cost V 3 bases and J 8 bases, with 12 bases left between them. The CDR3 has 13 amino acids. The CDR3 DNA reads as TGTGCCAGCTCACCCGGAGGTTTGGGTACGCAGTATTTT. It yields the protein CASSPGGLGTQYF.

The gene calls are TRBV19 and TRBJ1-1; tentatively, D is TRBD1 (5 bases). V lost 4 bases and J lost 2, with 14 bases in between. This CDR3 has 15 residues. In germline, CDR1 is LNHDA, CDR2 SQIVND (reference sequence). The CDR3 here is CASSRRRDRNTEAFF. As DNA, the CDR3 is TGTGCCAGTAGTAGGCGTCGCGACAGAAACACTGAAGCTTTCTTT.